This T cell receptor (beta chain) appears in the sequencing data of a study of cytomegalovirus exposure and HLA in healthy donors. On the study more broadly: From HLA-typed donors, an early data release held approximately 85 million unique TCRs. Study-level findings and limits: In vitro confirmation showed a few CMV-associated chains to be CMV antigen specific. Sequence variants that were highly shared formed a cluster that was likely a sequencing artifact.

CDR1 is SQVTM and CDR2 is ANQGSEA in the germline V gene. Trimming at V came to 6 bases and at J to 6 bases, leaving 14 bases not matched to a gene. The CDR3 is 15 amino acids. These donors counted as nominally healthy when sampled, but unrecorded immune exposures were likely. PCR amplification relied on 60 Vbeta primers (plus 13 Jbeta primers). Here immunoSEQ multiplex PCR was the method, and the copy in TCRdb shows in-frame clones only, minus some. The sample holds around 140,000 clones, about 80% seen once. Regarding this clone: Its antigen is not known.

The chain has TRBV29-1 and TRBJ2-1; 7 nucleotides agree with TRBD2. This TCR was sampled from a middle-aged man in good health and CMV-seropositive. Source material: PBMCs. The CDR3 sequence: CSVKRLTSSGNEQFF. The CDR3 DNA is TGCAGCGTCAAACGACTAACGTCTAGCGGCAATGAGCAGTTCTTC.